The 32 T cell receptor beta chains below come from one sample, sequenced in a study of CD8 T cell repertoires and HIV-1 epitope variants. Assay: immunoSEQ multiplex PCR; the TCRdb copy retains only in-frame clones and omits some. The profile shows roughly 6,000 clones, approximately 62% of them singletons. Their antigens are not known. Sequenced sample: cultured CD8+ T cells derived from PBMCs. Receptors originate from a male donor with HIV.

The rearrangement joins TRBV19 to TRBJ2-4, with D unresolved. Germline V CDR1 and CDR2: LNHDA, SQIVND (reference sequence). V lost 5 bases and J lost 3, with 17 bases in between. CDR3 length: 16 residues. The chain's CDR3 is CASSLGPGLGKNIQYF. The CDR3 DNA sequence: TGTGCCAGTAGTTTAGGACCAGGATTGGGCAAAAACATTCAGTACTTC.

The J gene is TRBJ2-5, the V gene TRBV5-1, with 7 bases aligning to TRBD2. The CDR3 spans 18 residues. V shed 3 bases, J shed 2 bases, and the junction held 16 bases outside the gene matches. Germline assignment: CDR1 SGHRS and CDR2 YFSETQ. Here the CDR3 reads CASSSNGGSLTSQETQYF. The CDR3, as DNA: TGCGCCAGCAGCTCCAACGGGGGGTCCCTAACCTCACAAGAGACCCAGTACTTC.

The V gene is TRBV19, the J gene TRBJ1-5; possible D gene TRBD1, 6 bases. V was pared by 1 base and J by 7 bases, with 14 bases between. CDR1 and CDR2 from the germline V gene are LNHDA and SQIVND (reference sequence). This CDR3 has 15 residues. The CDR3 DNA reads as TGTGCCAGTAGTATAGGCACAGGGATGCGACAGCCCCAGCATTTT. As protein: CASSIGTGMRQPQHF.

V and J are TRBV28 and TRBJ2-5; D is possibly TRBD1 (6 bases). The CDR3 has 15 amino acids. Germline CDR1 is MDHEN and CDR2 is SYDVKM. V was clipped by 4 bases and J by 1 base, with 13 bases between them. The CDR3 here is CASSSVDRTQETQYF. The CDR3 DNA reads as TGTGCCAGCAGTTCAGTGGACAGAACCCAAGAGACCCAGTACTTC.

The chain carries TRBV6-1 and TRBJ1-4; no clear D. Germline V gene sequence: CDR1 MNHNS, CDR2 SASEGT. V shed 2 bases and J shed 0 bases, with 4 bases lying between them. CDR3 length equals 14 residues. DNA for the CDR3: TGTGCCAGCAGTGAATACTCAACTAATGAAAAACTGTTTTTT. This gives the protein CASSEYSTNEKLFF.

The genes are TRBV27 and TRBJ1-5; D ambiguous. Trimming took off 3 bases at V and 0 bases at J, with 0 bases between the two ends. There are 12 residues in the CDR3. The germline V gene has CDR1 MNHEY and CDR2 SMNVEV (reference sequence). CDR3 DNA: TGTGCCAGCAGTTTTAGCAATCAGCCCCAGCATTTT. This gives the protein CASSFSNQPQHF.

This clone was seen just once. The CDR3, as DNA: TGCAGCGTTCCCACCTCTGCGTACAATGAGCAGTTCTTC. Protein sequence: CSVPTSAYNEQFF. V gene TRBV29-1 combines with J gene TRBJ2-1; D remains unclear. The ends were cut back, 5 bases at V and 4 bases at J, with 12 bases in the middle. CDR3 length: 13 residues. Germline CDR1 SQVTM, CDR2 ANQGSEA.

V usage is TRBV13 and J usage is TRBJ1-1; 9 nucleotides match TRBD1. The germline V gene encodes CDR1 PRHDT and CDR2 FYEKMQ (reference sequence). The V gene end was trimmed by 5 bases and the J gene end by 4 bases; junction bases not matched to a gene: 8. The CDR3 is 15 amino acids. CDR3 bases: TGTGCCAGCAGCCCACGGACAGGGGAAGGCACTGAAGCTTTCTTT. Its protein is CASSPRTGEGTEAFF.

Note on this clone: Because the CDR3's place on the DNA is in doubt, the DNA is left out and the CDR3 is given as listed by TCRdb. The V and J genes are TRBV2 and TRBJ2-1; the table's D call, TRBD1, was not checked against the DNA. Termini included, the CDR3 measures 15 amino acids. Germline V gene sequence: CDR1 SNHLY, CDR2 FYNNEI. The CDR3 loop is CASSTGQYFGNEQFF.

This chain links TRBV19 with TRBJ1-1, with TRBD1 matching over 8 bases. This CDR3 has 15 amino acids. Germline lookup yields CDR1 LNHDA and CDR2 SQIVND (reference sequence). Unmatched junction bases numbered 8, after V lost 4 bases and J lost 4 bases. The chain's CDR3 is CASSTRTGRRTEAFF. The CDR3 region has the DNA TGTGCCAGTAGTACCCGGACAGGGCGGCGCACTGAAGCTTTCTTT.

V is TRBV7-9 and J is TRBJ2-1; D is possibly TRBD1 (6 bases). The CDR3 runs to 11 residues. Germline loops: CDR1 SEHNR, CDR2 FQNEAQ (reference sequence). The V gene lost 5 bases and the J gene lost 9 bases, with 8 bases spanning the gap. CDR3 DNA: TGTGCCAGCAGCAACAGGGTTGAGCAGTTCTTC. It yields the protein CASSNRVEQFF.

This rearrangement joins TRBV28 to TRBJ1-2; unclear D gene. The CDR3 contains 13 residues. The germline V and J ends were trimmed by 0 bases and 6 bases, with 8 bases remaining between them. Germline loops: CDR1 MDHEN, CDR2 SYDVKM. The CDR3 DNA reads TGTGCCAGCAGTTTATGGCAGCGCGATGGCTACACCTTC. This gives the protein CASSLWQRDGYTF.

This chain joins TRBV2 and TRBJ2-7; TRBD2 agrees at 9 bases. The ends lost 7 bases at V and 0 bases at J; junction bases unmatched: 4. The CDR3 has 14 residues. Germline CDR1 is SNHLY and CDR2 is FYNNEI. Here the CDR3 reads CASIHSGSSYEQYF. In DNA, the CDR3 is TGTGCCAGCATTCATAGCGGGAGCTCCTACGAGCAGTACTTC.

A word on this clone: At one end the junction does not follow the germline gene, possibly because of a read error. The J gene is TRBJ2-2, the V gene TRBV30; 10 nucleotides align to TRBD2. Germline CDR1 GTSNPN, CDR2 SVGIG (reference sequence). The CDR3 contains 13 residues. CDR3 in amino acids: CARSVAGGGELFF. DNA for the CDR3: TGTGCCCGGAGTGTAGCGGGGGGCGGGGAGCTGTTTTTT.

V usage is TRBV4-1 and J usage is TRBJ2-7, with D perhaps TRBD2 (5 bases). The germline V gene encodes CDR1 MGHRA and CDR2 YSYEKL. Trimming left V 3 bases short and J 4 bases short, with 10 bases between. The CDR3 is made up of 13 amino acids. The CDR3, as DNA: TGCGCCAGCAGCCATGAGAGGGCTTACGAGCAGTACTTC. This gives the protein CASSHERAYEQYF.

The chain carries TRBV9 and TRBJ2-7; 8 bases map to TRBD1. The germline V gene encodes CDR1 SGDLS and CDR2 YYNGEE. The CDR3 is made up of 15 amino acids. The trim removed 0 bases at V and 2 bases at J, leaving 4 bases unmatched. CDR3 nucleotides: TGTGCCAGCAGCGTAGGAGGGACAGGAGCCTACGAGCAGTACTTC. Encoded protein: CASSVGGTGAYEQYF.

The chain joins TRBV6-5 to TRBJ2-7; D perhaps matches TRBD1 (5 bases). The CDR3 is made up of 13 amino acids. V lost 5 bases, J lost 2 bases, and 10 bases lay in between. CDR1 and CDR2 (germline): MNHEY, SVGAGI. This CDR3 reads CASSDRAAYEQYF. CDR3 bases: TGTGCCAGCAGTGACAGAGCTGCCTACGAGCAGTACTTC.

This clone was counted a few times. This chain uses TRBV5-6 with TRBJ2-1; D is unclear. CDR3 length equals 14 residues. The V and J ends lost 2 bases and 8 bases respectively, with 14 bases between them. Germline assignment: CDR1 SGHDT and CDR2 YYEEEE. Here the CDR3 reads CASSFNLDGYEQFF. CDR3 DNA: TGTGCCAGCAGCTTTAACCTCGACGGCTATGAGCAGTTCTTC.

This clone appeared once. The chain employs TRBV29-1 and TRBJ2-5; D is unclear. CDR3 size: 13 residues. Per germline, CDR1 SQVTM and CDR2 ANQGSEA. Between the trimmed V and J ends, which lost 1 base and 4 bases, there was a span of 10 bases. This chain's CDR3 is CSVEAPGVETQYF. The CDR3, as DNA: TGCAGCGTTGAAGCCCCTGGGGTAGAGACCCAGTACTTC.

The rearrangement joins TRBV9 to TRBJ2-1; 8 bases are a match to TRBD2. Trimming at V came to 6 bases and at J to 10 bases, leaving 18 bases not matched to a gene. The CDR3 covers 16 residues. CDR1 is SGDLS, CDR2 YYNGEE, per germline. Here the CDR3 DNA reads TGTGCCAGCACCAAGGCCGATAGCGGGGCCAGCGAGGAGCAGTTCTTC. Protein: CASTKADSGASEEQFF.

This clone is labeled medium-sized. The gene calls are TRBV19 and TRBJ2-7; a weak D match, TRBD1 (7 bases). Germline V gene lookup returns CDR1 LNHDA and CDR2 SQIVND (reference sequence). This CDR3 contains 15 residues. The V gene lost 1 base and the J gene lost 3 bases, with 13 bases spanning the gap. CDR3 DNA sequence: TGTGCCAGTAGTATAGCGGGGGACAGCCTCTACGAGCAGTACTTC. This gives the protein CASSIAGDSLYEQYF.

This clone was observed a few times. The rearrangement links TRBV28 to TRBJ2-7, with D perhaps matching TRBD1 (5 bases). The CDR3 has 19 residues. CDR1 and CDR2 (germline): MDHEN, SYDVKM. The V gene lost 3 bases and the J gene lost 5 bases, with 29 bases spanning the gap. The CDR3 nucleotides are TGTGCCAGCAGTTTCCCCACCCCAGGCGGAAGGGGTCCCATGCACGAGCAGTACTTC. Translated: CASSFPTPGGRGPMHEQYF.

The chain is built from TRBV6-5 and TRBJ2-1; D call uncertain. The CDR3 runs to 14 residues. Looked up from germline, CDR1 is MNHEY and CDR2 is SVGAGI. Trimming stripped 0 bases from V and 3 bases from J, with 6 bases between. The CDR3 nucleotides read TGTGCCAGCAGTTACTCATGGGACTACAATGAGCAGTTCTTC. This sequence encodes CASSYSWDYNEQFF.

The V gene is TRBV27, the J gene TRBJ2-2; D tentatively fits TRBD1 or TRBD2 (5 bases each). V was clipped by 3 bases and J by 6 bases, with 14 bases between them. The CDR3 has 15 amino acids. The germline V gene encodes CDR1 MNHEY and CDR2 SMNVEV (reference sequence). The DNA for the CDR3 is TGTGCCAGCAGTTTTGGGGACCCCTCTGCCGGGGAGCTGTTTTTT. Amino acid sequence: CASSFGDPSAGELFF.

The gene calls are TRBV7-9 and TRBJ1-1; no definite D call. V gave up 5 bases and J gave up 8 bases, with 15 bases separating them. Per germline, CDR1 SEHNR and CDR2 FQNEAQ (reference sequence). This CDR3 is built from 13 residues. The CDR3 DNA is TGTGCCAGCAGCCCGTCCGTTACAGTAGAAGCTTTCTTT. Its translation is CASSPSVTVEAFF.

This clone has only a few counts. The J gene is TRBJ2-7, the V gene TRBV28; D tentatively reads TRBD1 or TRBD2 (6 bases each). The CDR3 spans 15 residues. Looked up from germline, CDR1 is MDHEN and CDR2 is SYDVKM. With 7 bases removed from V and 2 bases from J, the gap between germline ends came to 18 bases. The CDR3 here is CASTKGWGAAYEQYF. The CDR3, as DNA: TGTGCCAGCACCAAGGGGTGGGGGGCCGCCTACGAGCAGTACTTC.

This chain uses TRBV4-3 with TRBJ2-3; TRBD2 matches 13 bases. The ends lost 0 bases at V and 4 bases at J; junction bases unmatched: 10. Germline V gene data show CDR1 as LGHNA and CDR2 as YSLEER. The CDR3 extends over 19 amino acids. The CDR3 sequence is CASSQDSETSGGLADTQYF. The DNA for the CDR3 is TGCGCCAGCAGCCAAGATTCAGAGACTAGCGGGGGGCTGGCAGATACGCAGTATTTT.

This chain joins TRBV19 and TRBJ2-1; 8 nucleotides align to TRBD2. The CDR3 extends over 17 amino acids. In germline, CDR1 is LNHDA, CDR2 SQIVND (reference sequence). Trimming removed 6 bases from V and 0 bases from J; junction bases left unmatched: 10. CDR3 DNA: TGTGCCAGTAGGTGGCGGGGGGACGTGAGCTCCTACAATGAGCAGTTCTTC. This sequence encodes CASRWRGDVSSYNEQFF.

The rearrangement uses TRBV9 and TRBJ2-5; D call uncertain. The CDR3 is 11 amino acids. Germline V gene sequence: CDR1 SGDLS, CDR2 YYNGEE. The ends were cut back, 0 bases at V and 3 bases at J, with 0 bases in the middle. The CDR3, as DNA: TGTGCCAGCAGCGTAGAAGAGACCCAGTACTTC. Encoded protein: CASSVEETQYF.

The CDR3: CASSVERGLSHEQYF. CDR3 nucleotide sequence: TGTGCCAGCAGTGTTGAGCGGGGGCTAAGCCACGAGCAGTACTTC. The chain couples TRBV6-1 to TRBJ2-5; 8 bases are a match to TRBD2. The assigned J gene may be wrong: the sequence end matches TRBJ2-7 better. CDR3 size: 15 residues. Germline lookup yields CDR1 MNHNS and CDR2 SASEGT.

V and J are TRBV19 and TRBJ1-1; 7 bases are shared with TRBD1. Germline-derived CDR1 and CDR2 are LNHDA and SQIVND (reference sequence). The CDR3 is 14 amino acids. V shed 3 bases, J shed 3 bases, and the junction held 4 bases outside the gene matches. CDR3 DNA sequence: TGTGCCAGTAGTATCGGCAGGGGGGACACTGAAGCTTTCTTT. It yields the protein CASSIGRGDTEAFF. Variable domain in full (rest from reference TRBV19 and TRBJ1-1): DGGITQSPKYLFRKEGQNVTLSCEQNLNHDAMYWYRQDPGQGLRLIYYSQIVNDFQKGDIAEGYSVSREKKESFPLTVTSAQKNPTAFYLCASSIGRGDTEAFFGQGTRLTVV.

J is TRBJ2-7 and V is TRBV2; no clear D gene. Germline lookup yields CDR1 SNHLY and CDR2 FYNNEI. Deletions cut 2 bases from V and 6 bases from J, with 14 bases between. This CDR3 spans 14 amino acids. CDR3 sequence reads: CASSERAGSREQYF. CDR3 nucleotide sequence: TGTGCCAGCAGTGAAAGGGCAGGATCCCGCGAGCAGTACTTC.